The rows below give T cell receptor beta chains drawn from one sample of a study of T cell responses to AZD1222 COVID-19 vaccine. Only in-frame clones appear in the TCRdb table, and some are missing; sequencing was by immunoSEQ multiplex PCR. The repertoire includes around 180,000 clones, around 87% of them detected once, and 2.7% sits in the top ten. Specimen: peripheral blood, collected on day 0 of MenACWY control vaccination. The receptor set was obtained from an adult in good health. CDR3s include the opening cysteine and the closing phenylalanine or tryptophan. Each record gives: clone size, D gene, J gene, V gene, CDR3 protein, CDR3 DNA. The D gene is left open where the match is weak. Size tells how often a clone was seen (once, few, many) or the class of an expanded clone, and some rows leave it out.

-,TRBD1,TRBJ1-4,TRBV30,CAWGTGTNEKLFF,TGTGCCTGGGGGACAGGGACAAATGAAAAACTGTTTTTT
-,TRBD1,TRBJ2-5,TRBV28,CASRDRDSYQETQYF,TGTGCCAGCAGAGACCGGGACAGTTACCAAGAGACCCAGTACTTC
few,TRBD1,TRBJ2-7,TRBV19,CASSTGQHSYEQYF,TGTGCCAGTAGTACGGGACAGCACTCCTACGAGCAGTACTTC
-,TRBD2,TRBJ2-1,TRBV6-5,CASGETSKQFF,TGTGCCAGCGGGGAGACTAGCAAGCAGTTCTTC
few,TRBD1,TRBJ2-1,TRBV19,CASMRQGGNEQFF,TGTGCCAGTATGAGACAGGGGGGCAATGAGCAGTTCTTC
-,TRBD1,TRBJ1-4,TRBV19,CASSYGTGDEKLFF,TGTGCCAGTAGCTACGGGACAGGGGACGAAAAACTGTTTTTT
-,-,TRBJ1-5,TRBV28,CASSFRDRNQPQHF,TGTGCCAGCAGTTTCCGCGACAGAAATCAGCCCCAGCATTTT
-,-,TRBJ1-5,TRBV21-1,CASSNAGHPINSNQPQHF,TGTGCCAGCAGCAATGCGGGACATCCCATCAATAGCAATCAGCCCCAGCATTTT
-,TRBD2,TRBJ2-1,TRBV12-3/TRBV12-4,CASSFLAGDEQFF,TGTGCCAGCAGTTTCTTAGCGGGAGATGAGCAGTTCTTC
-,-,TRBJ2-2,TRBV7-9,CASSFLSLPAQGNTGELFF,TGTGCCAGCAGCTTTTTAAGTTTGCCTGCACAGGGGAACACCGGGGAGCTGTTTTTT
-,TRBD2,TRBJ2-1,TRBV28,CASSSLLVAGEGNEQFF,TGTGCCAGCAGTTCCCTCTTGGTAGCGGGAGAGGGCAATGAGCAGTTCTTC
-,-,TRBJ2-7,TRBV29-1,CSVMARYEQYF,TGCAGCGTAATGGCCCGGTACGAGCAGTACTTC